Sequencing of this TCR beta chain was carried out in a study of control samples from healthy donors and cancer patients. Profiling relied on immunoSEQ multiplex PCR, and the TCRdb table lists in-frame clones only, not all of them. The sample yields about 150,000 clones, more than 85% seen once. Input material: blood. This receptor was taken from a man aged 45-65 years in good health.

CDR3 coding DNA: TGTGCCATCAGACGGGACAGGGGAAGGGCTGAAGCTTTCTTT. Protein sequence: CAIRRDRGRAEAFF. The J gene is TRBJ1-1, the V gene TRBV10-3, with 10 positions matching TRBD1. The CDR3 sequence is 14 residues long. Trimming cost V 6 bases and J 6 bases; bases outside gene matches: 7. CDR1 is ENHRY, CDR2 SYGVKD, per germline.